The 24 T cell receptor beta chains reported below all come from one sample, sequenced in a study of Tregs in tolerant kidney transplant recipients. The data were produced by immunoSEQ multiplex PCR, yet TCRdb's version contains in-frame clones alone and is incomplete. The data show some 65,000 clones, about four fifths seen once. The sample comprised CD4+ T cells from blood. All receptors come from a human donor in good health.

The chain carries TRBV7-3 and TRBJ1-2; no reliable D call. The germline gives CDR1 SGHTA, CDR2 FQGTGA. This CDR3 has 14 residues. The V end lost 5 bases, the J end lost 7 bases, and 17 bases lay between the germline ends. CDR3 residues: CASSPNAGPFGYTF. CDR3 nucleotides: TGTGCCAGCAGCCCCAACGCGGGTCCCTTTGGCTACACCTTC.

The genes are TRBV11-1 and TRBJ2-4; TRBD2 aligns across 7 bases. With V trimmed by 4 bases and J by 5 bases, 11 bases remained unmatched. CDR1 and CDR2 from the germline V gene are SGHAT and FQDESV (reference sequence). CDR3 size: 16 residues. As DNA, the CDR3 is TGTGCCAGCAGCTCTAGCGGTCCTGGAGGGGAAAACATTCAGTACTTC. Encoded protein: CASSSSGPGGENIQYF. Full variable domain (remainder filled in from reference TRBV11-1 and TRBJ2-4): EAEVAQSPRYKITEKSQAVAFWCDPISGHATLYWYRQILGQGPELLVQFQDESVVDDSQLPKDRFSAERLKGVDSTLKIQPAELGDSAMYLCASSSSGPGGENIQYFGAGTRLSVL.

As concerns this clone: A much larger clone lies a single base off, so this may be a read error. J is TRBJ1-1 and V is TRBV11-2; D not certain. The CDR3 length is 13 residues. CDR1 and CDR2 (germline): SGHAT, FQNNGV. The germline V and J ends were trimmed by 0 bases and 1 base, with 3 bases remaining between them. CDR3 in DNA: TGTGCCAGCAGCTTAGAGGCGAACACTGAAGCTTTCTTT. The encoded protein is CASSLEANTEAFF.

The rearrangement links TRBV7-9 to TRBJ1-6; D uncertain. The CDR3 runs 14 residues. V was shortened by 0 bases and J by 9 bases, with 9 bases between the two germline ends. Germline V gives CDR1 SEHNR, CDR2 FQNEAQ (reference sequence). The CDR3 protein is CASSLALDGSPLHF. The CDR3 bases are TGTGCCAGCAGCTTAGCCCTAGACGGTTCACCCCTCCACTTT.

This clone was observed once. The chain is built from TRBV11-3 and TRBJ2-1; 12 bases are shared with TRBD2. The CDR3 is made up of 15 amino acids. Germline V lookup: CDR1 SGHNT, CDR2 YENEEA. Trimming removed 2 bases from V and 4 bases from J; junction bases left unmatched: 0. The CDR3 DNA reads TGTGCCAGCAGCTTACTAGCGGGGGGGTACAATGAGCAGTTCTTC. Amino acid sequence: CASSLLAGGYNEQFF.

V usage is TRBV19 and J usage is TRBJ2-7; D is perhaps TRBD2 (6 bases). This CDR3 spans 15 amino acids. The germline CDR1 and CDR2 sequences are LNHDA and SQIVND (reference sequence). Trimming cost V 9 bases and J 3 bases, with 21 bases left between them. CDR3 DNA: TGTGCCAGCGCCTTAGGGGTGGGAGGATTCTACGAGCAGTACTTC. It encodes CASALGVGGFYEQYF.

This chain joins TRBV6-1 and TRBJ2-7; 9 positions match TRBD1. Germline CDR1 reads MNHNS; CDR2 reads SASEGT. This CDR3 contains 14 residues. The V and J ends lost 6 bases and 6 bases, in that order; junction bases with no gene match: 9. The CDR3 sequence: CASRDRGWSGEQYF. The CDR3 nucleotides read TGTGCCAGCAGGGACAGGGGTTGGAGTGGCGAGCAGTACTTC.

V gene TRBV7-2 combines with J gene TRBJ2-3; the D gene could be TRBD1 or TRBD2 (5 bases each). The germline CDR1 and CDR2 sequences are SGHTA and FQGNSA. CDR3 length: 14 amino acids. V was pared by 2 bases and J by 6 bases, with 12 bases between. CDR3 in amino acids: CASSLLARGDTQYF. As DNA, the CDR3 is TGTGCCAGCAGCTTACTAGCAAGGGGCGATACGCAGTATTTT.

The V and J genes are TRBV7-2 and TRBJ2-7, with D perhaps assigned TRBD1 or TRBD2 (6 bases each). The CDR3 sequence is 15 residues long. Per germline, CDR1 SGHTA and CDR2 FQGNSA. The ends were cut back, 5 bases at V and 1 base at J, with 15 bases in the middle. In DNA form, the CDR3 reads TGTGCCAGCAGCCCCGAAACAGGGAGGTCCTACGAGCAGTACTTC. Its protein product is CASSPETGRSYEQYF.

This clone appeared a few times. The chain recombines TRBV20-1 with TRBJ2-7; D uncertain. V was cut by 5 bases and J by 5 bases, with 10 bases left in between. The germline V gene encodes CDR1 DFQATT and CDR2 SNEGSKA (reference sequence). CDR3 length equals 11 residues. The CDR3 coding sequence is TGCAGTGCTGGCCCTTGGGACGAGCAGTACTTC. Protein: CSAGPWDEQYF.

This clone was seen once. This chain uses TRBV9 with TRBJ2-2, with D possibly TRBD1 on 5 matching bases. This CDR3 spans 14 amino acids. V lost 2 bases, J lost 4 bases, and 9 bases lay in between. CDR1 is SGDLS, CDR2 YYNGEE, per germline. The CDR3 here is CASSVRQPTGELFF. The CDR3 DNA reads TGTGCCAGCAGCGTGAGACAGCCCACCGGGGAGCTGTTTTTT.

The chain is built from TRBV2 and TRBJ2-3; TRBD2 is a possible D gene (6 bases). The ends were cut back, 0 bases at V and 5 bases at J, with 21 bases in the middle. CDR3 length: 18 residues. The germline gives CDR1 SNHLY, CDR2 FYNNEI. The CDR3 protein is CASSEADLGRMAGDTQYF. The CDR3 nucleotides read TGTGCCAGCAGTGAAGCCGACCTGGGGAGGATGGCAGGAGATACGCAGTATTTT. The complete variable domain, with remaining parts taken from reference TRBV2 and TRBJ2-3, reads EPEVTQTPSHQVTQMGQEVILRCVPISNHLYFYWYRQILGQKVEFLVSFYNNEISEKSEIFDDQFSVERPDGSNFTLKIRSTKLEDSAMYFCASSEADLGRMAGDTQYFGPGTRLTVL.

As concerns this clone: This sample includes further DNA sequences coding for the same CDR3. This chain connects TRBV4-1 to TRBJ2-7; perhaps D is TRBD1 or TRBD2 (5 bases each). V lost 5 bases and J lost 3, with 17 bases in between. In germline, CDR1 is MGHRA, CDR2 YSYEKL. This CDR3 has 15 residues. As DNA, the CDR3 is TGCGCCAGCAGCAGAGAGGGGCCCTCAGGCTACGAGCAGTACTTC. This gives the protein CASSREGPSGYEQYF.

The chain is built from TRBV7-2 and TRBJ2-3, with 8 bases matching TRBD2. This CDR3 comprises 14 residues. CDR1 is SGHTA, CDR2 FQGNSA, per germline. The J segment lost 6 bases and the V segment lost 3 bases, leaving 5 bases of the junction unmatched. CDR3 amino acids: CASSFGGAHDTQYF. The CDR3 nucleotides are TGTGCCAGCAGCTTCGGGGGGGCCCACGATACGCAGTATTTT.

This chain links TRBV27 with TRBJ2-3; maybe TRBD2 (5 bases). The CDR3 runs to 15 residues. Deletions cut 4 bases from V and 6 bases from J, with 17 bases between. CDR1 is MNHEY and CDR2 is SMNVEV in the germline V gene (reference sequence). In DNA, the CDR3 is TGTGCCAGCAGTTGGAGGACCCCGGCCAGGGATACGCAGTATTTT. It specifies CASSWRTPARDTQYF.

DNA of the CDR3: TGTGCCAGCAGCTTTCAGGGCAGTCGCTACGAGCAGTACTTC. It yields the protein CASSFQGSRYEQYF. The chain employs TRBV5-6 and TRBJ2-7, with D tentatively TRBD1 (5 bases). The CDR3 extends over 14 amino acids. Looked up from germline, CDR1 is SGHDT and CDR2 is YYEEEE. The V gene lost 2 bases and the J gene lost 3 bases, with 12 bases spanning the gap.

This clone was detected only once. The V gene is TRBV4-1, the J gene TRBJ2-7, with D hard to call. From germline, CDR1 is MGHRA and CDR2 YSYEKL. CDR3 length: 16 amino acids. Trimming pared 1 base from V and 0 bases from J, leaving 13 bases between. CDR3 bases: TGCGCCAGCAGCCAAGGGGCAGGTCAGAGCTCCTACGAGCAGTACTTC. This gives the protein CASSQGAGQSSYEQYF.

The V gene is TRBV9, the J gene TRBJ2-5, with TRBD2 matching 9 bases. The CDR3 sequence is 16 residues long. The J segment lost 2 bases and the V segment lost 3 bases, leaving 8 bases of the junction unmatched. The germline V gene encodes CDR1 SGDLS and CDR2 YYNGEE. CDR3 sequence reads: CASSALSGGFQETQYF. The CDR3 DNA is TGTGCCAGCAGCGCGCTGAGCGGGGGGTTTCAAGAGACCCAGTACTTC.

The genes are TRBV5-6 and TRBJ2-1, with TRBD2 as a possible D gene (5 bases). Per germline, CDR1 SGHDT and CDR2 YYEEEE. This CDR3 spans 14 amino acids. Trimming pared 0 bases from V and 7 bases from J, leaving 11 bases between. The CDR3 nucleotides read TGTGCCAGCAGCTTGGGGGCGGGCGGGAATGAGCAGTTCTTC. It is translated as CASSLGAGGNEQFF.

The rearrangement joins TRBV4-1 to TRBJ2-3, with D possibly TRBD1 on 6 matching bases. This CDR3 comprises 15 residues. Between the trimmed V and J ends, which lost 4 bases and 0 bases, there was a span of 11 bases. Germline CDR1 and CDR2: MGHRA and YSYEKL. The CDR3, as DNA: TGCGCCAGCAGCCCCCGCAGGGGAAGCACAGATACGCAGTATTTT. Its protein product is CASSPRRGSTDTQYF.

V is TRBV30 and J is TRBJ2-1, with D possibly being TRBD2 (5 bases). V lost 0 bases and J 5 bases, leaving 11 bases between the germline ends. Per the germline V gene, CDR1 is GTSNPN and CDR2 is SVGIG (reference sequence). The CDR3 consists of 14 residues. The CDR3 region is CAWSVGGRHNEQFF. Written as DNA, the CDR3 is TGTGCCTGGAGTGTAGGAGGACGGCACAATGAGCAGTTCTTC.

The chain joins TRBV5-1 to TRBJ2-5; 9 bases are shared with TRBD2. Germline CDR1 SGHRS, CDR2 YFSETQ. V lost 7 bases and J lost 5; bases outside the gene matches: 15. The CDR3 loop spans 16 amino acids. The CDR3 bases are TGCGCCAGCTCGCCGAGGGCGGGGGGGCCTTGGGAGACCCAGTACTTC. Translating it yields CASSPRAGGPWETQYF.

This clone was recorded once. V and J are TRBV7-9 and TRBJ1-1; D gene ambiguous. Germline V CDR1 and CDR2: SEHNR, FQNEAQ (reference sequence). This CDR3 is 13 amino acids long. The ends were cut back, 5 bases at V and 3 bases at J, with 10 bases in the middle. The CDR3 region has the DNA TGTGCCAGCAGCGCCGGGGTGGACACTGAAGCTTTCTTT. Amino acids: CASSAGVDTEAFF.

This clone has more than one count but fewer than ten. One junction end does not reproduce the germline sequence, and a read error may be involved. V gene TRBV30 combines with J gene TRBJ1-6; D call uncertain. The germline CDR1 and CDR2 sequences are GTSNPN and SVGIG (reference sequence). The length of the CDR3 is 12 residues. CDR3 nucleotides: TGTGCCTGGAGTGCCCAGACCGGGGAATACTACTTT. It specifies CAWSAQTGEYYF.